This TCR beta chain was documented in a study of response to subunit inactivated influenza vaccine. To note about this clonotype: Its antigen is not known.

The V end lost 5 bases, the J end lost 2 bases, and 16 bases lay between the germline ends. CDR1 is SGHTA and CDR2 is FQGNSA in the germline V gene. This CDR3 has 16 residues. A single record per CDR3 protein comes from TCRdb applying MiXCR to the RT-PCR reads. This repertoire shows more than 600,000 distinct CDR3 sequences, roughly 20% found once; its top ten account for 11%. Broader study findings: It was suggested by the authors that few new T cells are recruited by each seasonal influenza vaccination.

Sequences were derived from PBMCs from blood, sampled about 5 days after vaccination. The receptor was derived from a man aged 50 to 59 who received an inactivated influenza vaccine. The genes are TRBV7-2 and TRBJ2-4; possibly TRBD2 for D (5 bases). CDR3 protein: CASSAQSGGSKNIQYF. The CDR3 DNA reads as TGTGCCAGCAGCGCTCAGTCCGGCGGGTCCAAAAACATTCAGTACTTC.